This T cell receptor (beta chain) emerged from a study of post-analysis software for immune sequencing data. Study overall: Multiple sclerosis in the patients followed relapsing-remitting, secondary progressive and progressive-relapsing courses.

This clonotype was observed once. Its antigen is not identified. cDNA libraries for TCR beta contained unique molecular identifiers. Starting from about 0.94 to 9.7 million T cells, the study yielded roughly 0.5 million cDNA molecules. TCRdb reprocessed the PCR reads via MiXCR and lists one record per CDR3 protein. Of 650,000 to 900,000 distinct CDR3 sequences listed, about 45% were seen once; the top ten hold approximately 4.4%. V was pared by 4 bases and J by 0 bases, with 10 bases between. CDR3 length: 15 amino acids. CDR1 and CDR2 (germline): SEHNR, FQNEAQ (reference sequence). Study-wide points: Co-batched samples clustered tightly together by F measure. Among five TRBV segments more frequent in patients than controls were TRBV5-6, TRBV5-1 and TRBV20-1. Among multiple sclerosis patients, normalized Chao1 diversity was significantly below that of controls.

Sequencing input: blood. This sequence originates from a girl between 5 and 17 years old with multiple sclerosis. The chain recombines TRBV7-9 with TRBJ2-1; D unclear. Here the CDR3 reads CASSSSRTSYNEQFF. CDR3 DNA: TGTGCCAGCAGCTCCTCGAGAACCTCCTACAATGAGCAGTTCTTC.